Listed below are T cell receptor beta chains from one sample, sequenced in a study of cytomegalovirus exposure and HLA in healthy donors. The data were produced by immunoSEQ multiplex PCR, yet TCRdb's version contains in-frame clones alone and is incomplete. Of 170,000 or so clones in the sample, around 84% were seen once. The sample taken for sequencing was PBMCs. Receptor source: a man in his fifties in good health and CMV-seropositive. Each CDR3 is given with its conserved first and last residue. D genes are given only for firm matches. Size values are once, few and many counts, or a class for expanded clones, and some rows have none.

DNA: TGTGCCTGGAGTCTGGGACAGGGGAACACTGAAGCTTTCTTT
CDR3: CAWSLGQGNTEAFF
J: TRBJ1-1
V: TRBV30
D: TRBD1
size: once

DNA: TGTGCCAGCAGCACCGACAGGTTCTACGAGCAGTACTTC
CDR3: CASSTDRFYEQYF
J: TRBJ2-7
V: TRBV6-6
D: -
size: -

DNA: TGTGCCAGCATGGGACTAGTGATGGAGACCCAGTACTTC
CDR3: CASMGLVMETQYF
J: TRBJ2-5
V: TRBV2
D: TRBD2
size: -

DNA: TGCGCCAGCAGCCCGTGGGACAACGGCCAAGAGACCCAGTACTTC
CDR3: CASSPWDNGQETQYF
J: TRBJ2-5
V: TRBV4-1
D: -
size: -

DNA: TGTGCCAGCAGCGCCGGAAGCTTAGGAGGGCAGCCCCAGCATTTT
CDR3: CASSAGSLGGQPQHF
J: TRBJ1-5
V: TRBV5-8
D: -
size: -

DNA: TGTGCCACCAGCAGAGACACGAGGACAGGTGCTGAAGCTTTCTTT
CDR3: CATSRDTRTGAEAFF
J: TRBJ1-1
V: TRBV15
D: TRBD1
size: -

DNA: TGTGCCACCGGCCGCGGAGCCTGGCCCCCTGGGTCGGAGCAGTTCTTC
CDR3: CATGRGAWPPGSEQFF
J: TRBJ2-1
V: TRBV15
D: -
size: -

DNA: TGTGCCAGTAGTGACAGCGGGGGAAAAGAGACCCAGTACTTC
CDR3: CASSDSGGKETQYF
J: TRBJ2-5
V: TRBV19
D: TRBD2
size: -

DNA: TGTGCCAGCTCACCAGGGCTCTACAATGAGCAGTTCTTC
CDR3: CASSPGLYNEQFF
J: TRBJ2-1
V: TRBV18
D: -
size: -

DNA: TGTGCCAGCAGTGAAATGGGGAGGGCCCAGCATTTT
CDR3: CASSEMGRAQHF
J: TRBJ1-5
V: TRBV2
D: -
size: -

DNA: TGTGCCAGCAGCCACGGGACTAGCTCCTACAATGAGCAGTTCTTC
CDR3: CASSHGTSSYNEQFF
J: TRBJ2-1
V: TRBV14
D: TRBD2
size: -

DNA: TGTGCCAGCAGTTACTCGGGGGGGGTCGGCTATGGCTACACCTTC
CDR3: CASSYSGGVGYGYTF
J: TRBJ1-2
V: TRBV6-5
D: -
size: -

DNA: TGTGCCATCAGTGAGTCCCGGCAGGGGGGAACTGAAGCTTTCTTT
CDR3: CAISESRQGGTEAFF
J: TRBJ1-1
V: TRBV10-3
D: TRBD1
size: -

DNA: TGTGCCAGCAGGGCGGGGAGCGGGTCCTACAATGAGCAGTTCTTC
CDR3: CASRAGSGSYNEQFF
J: TRBJ2-1
V: TRBV2
D: -
size: -

DNA: TGTGCCTGTTCCCTCGGGGCCAACGTCCTGACTTTC
CDR3: CACSLGANVLTF
J: TRBJ2-6
V: TRBV19
D: -
size: -

DNA: TGTGCCAGCAGTTGGGACTACACAACCAATGAGCAGTTCTTC
CDR3: CASSWDYTTNEQFF
J: TRBJ2-1
V: TRBV27
D: TRBD2
size: -

DNA: TGTGCCAGCAGCGCCCGGGGGGCAGGGGAGACCCAGTACTTC
CDR3: CASSARGAGETQYF
J: TRBJ2-5
V: TRBV2
D: -
size: -